This is a list of T cell receptor beta chains from one sample in a study of early T cells in non-severe SARS-CoV-2 infection. TCRdb redid the calling of the 5' RACE reads with MiXCR, one entry per CDR3 protein. This table holds some 32,000 distinct CDR3 sequences, around 4.2% found once. The specimen sequenced was whole blood. These receptors were obtained from an adult who was a healthcare worker with PCR-confirmed SARS-CoV-2 infection or an uninfected control (not recorded which). CDR3s include the opening cysteine and the closing phenylalanine or tryptophan. D genes are given only for firm matches. Only part of the rows carry a size: once, few, many, or a class if the clone is expanded.

J	D	size	length	V	CDR3	DNA
TRBJ1-2	.	many	16	TRBV7-9	CASTQRGTQPNYGYTF	TGTGCCAGCACCCAAAGAGGGACACAACCTAACTATGGCTACACCTTC
TRBJ1-1	TRBD1	many	14	TRBV12-3/TRBV12-4	CASRAKGTGETTGF	TGTGCCAGCAGAGCCAAGGGAACAGGGGAAACTACAGGGTTT
TRBJ2-7	TRBD1	many	16	TRBV15	CATSRGQGRRMVGQYF	TGTGCCACCAGCAGAGGACAGGGTCGCAGGATGGTGGGGCAGTACTTC
TRBJ1-2	.	many	12	TRBV19	CASSRSGYGYTF	TGTGCCAGTAGCCGATCAGGATATGGCTACACCTTC
TRBJ2-3	.	many	18	TRBV4-3	CASSQGSRSVAIVDTQYF	TGCGCCAGCAGCCAAGGTTCCCGGTCGGTAGCGATTGTTGATACGCAGTATTTT
TRBJ1-1	.	many	14	TRBV12-3/TRBV12-4	CASSLVVWNTEAFF	TGTGCCAGCAGTTTAGTCGTATGGAACACTGAAGCTTTCTTT
TRBJ2-1	.	many	14	TRBV18	CASSRGAGDNEQFF	TGTGCCAGCTCACGTGGGGCCGGGGACAATGAGCAGTTCTTC
TRBJ2-3	TRBD2	many	17	TRBV6-6	CASSLHPQRGRTDTQYF	TGTGCCAGCAGCCTCCATCCCCAGCGGGGTCGCACAGATACGCAGTATTTT
TRBJ1-4	.	few	12	TRBV6-5	CASRAGPEKLFF	TGTGCCAGCAGGGCAGGCCCGGAAAAACTGTTTTTT
TRBJ2-6	.	many	18	TRBV10-3	CAISESTGRVSGANVLTF	TGTGCCATCAGTGAGTCGACGGGCAGGGTGTCTGGGGCCAACGTCCTGACTTTC
TRBJ2-1	TRBD1	many	16	TRBV6-2/TRBV6-3	CASSYPGQGAYNEQFF	TGTGCCAGCAGTTACCCGGGACAGGGAGCATACAATGAGCAGTTCTTC
TRBJ2-5	.	many	12	TRBV7-2	CASTPGEETQYF	TGTGCCAGCACTCCAGGGGAAGAGACCCAGTACTTC
TRBJ2-3	.	many	14	TRBV20-1	CSALNPGVTDTQYF	TGCAGTGCCCTAAACCCCGGGGTCACAGATACGCAGTATTTT
TRBJ2-2	TRBD2	many	16	TRBV11-2	CASSPSWDYNTGELFF	TGTGCCAGCAGCCCAAGTTGGGACTACAACACCGGGGAGCTGTTTTTT
TRBJ2-7	TRBD2	many	14	TRBV6-6	CASSLTSGSHEQYF	TGTGCCAGCAGTTTGACTAGCGGGAGCCACGAGCAGTACTTC
TRBJ2-3	.	many	16	TRBV12-3/TRBV12-4	CASSPTRITGTDTQYF	TGTGCCAGCAGCCCGACCCGGATTACCGGCACAGATACGCAGTATTTT
TRBJ2-2	.	many	13	TRBV12-3/TRBV12-4	CASRFRRTGELFF	TGTGCCAGCAGGTTCAGACGCACCGGGGAGCTGTTTTTT
TRBJ2-3	.	many	13	TRBV5-4	CASVVGGTDTQYF	TGTGCCAGCGTAGTAGGTGGCACAGATACGCAGTATTTT
TRBJ1-1	.	many	12	TRBV30	CAWSGTVLPAFF	TGTGCCTGGAGTGGGACGGTTCTTCCAGCTTTCTTT
TRBJ2-2	.	.	15	TRBV11-3	CASSLDPGHTGELFF	TGTGCCAGCAGCTTAGATCCCGGACACACCGGGGAGCTGTTTTTT
TRBJ2-3	TRBD1	.	18	TRBV19	CASSFPPGQGSSTDTQYF	TGTGCCAGTAGTTTTCCTCCGGGACAGGGGTCCTCAACAGATACGCAGTATTTT
TRBJ2-3	TRBD2	few	16	TRBV13	CASSSKRGASTDTQYF	TGTGCCAGCAGCTCCAAGCGGGGGGCTAGCACAGATACGCAGTATTTT
TRBJ1-2	.	many	16	TRBV4-3	CASSPDRAWDNYGYTF	TGCGCCAGCAGCCCGGATCGGGCCTGGGATAACTATGGCTACACCTTC
TRBJ2-5	TRBD1	many	15	TRBV29-1	CSVQPPGQGGETQYF	TGCAGCGTTCAGCCGCCGGGACAGGGAGGAGAGACCCAGTACTTC
TRBJ2-5	TRBD2	many	15	TRBV7-2	CASTIQRGPQETQYF	TGTGCCAGCACCATTCAGCGGGGGCCTCAAGAGACCCAGTACTTC
TRBJ2-4	TRBD1	many	18	TRBV18	CASSPTLTDRAALNIQYF	TGTGCCAGCTCACCTACCCTAACCGACAGGGCGGCCCTCAACATTCAGTACTTC
TRBJ2-7	.	few	14	TRBV20-1	CNLRGREIAYEQYF	TGCAATCTTAGGGGGCGGGAGATCGCGTACGAGCAGTACTTC
TRBJ2-3	.	many	17	TRBV7-6	CASSPNLAGPAGDTQYF	TGTGCCAGCAGCCCAAACTTGGCGGGGCCCGCGGGAGATACGCAGTATTTT
TRBJ2-5	.	many	15	TRBV2	CASKGEDGRGETQYF	TGTGCCAGCAAAGGGGAGGACGGGCGCGGAGAGACCCAGTACTTC
TRBJ1-5	TRBD1	many	13	TRBV30	CAWSGDSSQPQHF	TGTGCCTGGAGCGGGGACAGCAGTCAGCCCCAGCATTTT
TRBJ1-1	TRBD1	few	15	TRBV6-4	CASRNGQGLNTEAFF	TGTGCCAGCAGAAATGGACAGGGCCTGAACACTGAAGCTTTCTTT
TRBJ1-1	.	many	13	TRBV29-1	CSVPPLGHTEAFF	TGCAGCGTTCCTCCCCTGGGGCACACTGAAGCTTTCTTT
TRBJ2-3	TRBD2	.	17	TRBV4-3	CASSQSPTSGSTDTQYF	TGCGCCAGCAGCCAAAGCCCGACTAGCGGGAGCACAGATACGCAGTATTTT
TRBJ2-7	.	many	17	TRBV7-2	CASSPPRTLTRSYEQYF	TGTGCCAGCAGCCCCCCCCGAACCCTAACTAGATCCTACGAGCAGTACTTC
TRBJ2-7	TRBD1	few	16	TRBV27	CASSSNLRTGGYEQYF	TGTGCCAGCAGTTCTAACCTTAGGACAGGGGGCTACGAGCAGTACTTC
TRBJ2-7	.	many	15	TRBV9	CASSPQGVARYEQYF	TGTGCCAGCAGCCCCCAAGGAGTAGCACGCTACGAGCAGTACTTC
TRBJ2-5	.	medium-sized	14	TRBV7-6	CASSGGALSETQYF	TGTGCCAGCAGCGGAGGCGCCCTAAGTGAGACCCAGTACTTC
TRBJ1-2	.	many	15	TRBV7-9	CASSRREEVNYGYTF	TGTGCCAGCAGCCGGCGTGAGGAAGTGAACTATGGCTACACCTTC
TRBJ2-3	.	.	15	TRBV10-3	CAISEIVVSTDTQYF	TGTGCCATCAGTGAAATCGTCGTTAGCACAGATACGCAGTATTTT
TRBJ2-7	.	few	12	TRBV5-1	CASSLGPPEQYF	TGCGCCAGCAGCTTGGGACCCCCCGAGCAGTACTTC
TRBJ2-7	.	many	15	TRBV13	CASSSSERNSYEQYF	TGTGCCAGCAGTTCCTCGGAGAGGAACTCCTACGAGCAGTACTTC
TRBJ2-1	TRBD2	many	16	TRBV10-3	CAISEMSLAGVPRWGF	TGTGCCATCAGTGAGATGAGCCTAGCGGGAGTTCCCCGGTGGGGCTTC
TRBJ2-3	TRBD2	many	15	TRBV19	CASSDVAGGTDTQYF	TGTGCCAGTAGCGACGTAGCGGGGGGTACAGATACGCAGTATTTT
TRBJ1-1	TRBD1	many	15	TRBV25-1	CASSSAGTENTEAFF	TGTGCCAGCAGCTCAGCCGGGACAGAGAACACTGAAGCTTTCTTT
TRBJ2-7	.	many	15	TRBV12-3/TRBV12-4	CASRSVGAGSYEQYF	TGTGCCAGCAGGTCGGTTGGAGCAGGATCCTACGAGCAGTACTTC
TRBJ2-1	TRBD2	many	19	TRBV6-2/TRBV6-3	CASSYTTGLAANSYNEQFF	TGTGCCAGCAGTTACACCACGGGACTAGCGGCTAACTCCTACAATGAGCAGTTCTTC
TRBJ1-2	TRBD1	few	12	TRBV30	CARTGKNYGYTF	TGTGCCCGGACAGGGAAAAACTATGGCTACACCTTC
TRBJ2-1	.	many	16	TRBV10-2	CASTGETDRIHNEQFF	TGCGCCAGCACCGGGGAGACAGACCGAATCCACAATGAGCAGTTCTTC
TRBJ1-1	.	many	13	TRBV20-1	CSAKTGPNTEAFF	TGCAGTGCTAAGACAGGCCCGAACACTGAAGCTTTCTTT
TRBJ2-3	.	many	14	TRBV11-2	CASSFGGSTDTQYF	TGTGCCAGCAGCTTCGGGGGTAGCACAGATACGCAGTATTTT